The clone carrying this TCR beta chain was seen more than once but under ten times. What it binds is unknown. Trimming took 6 bases from V and 3 from J; bases not matched to a gene: 19. Germline V CDR1 and CDR2: MNHEY, SVGAGI. This CDR3 spans 18 amino acids. These data belong to a study of T and B cells in COVID-19 patients. About the research overall: Of some 20 active-infection patients, about 18 carried comorbidities linked to unfavorable COVID-19 outcome. Findings and limits, study-wide: Highly clonal in active COVID-19, TRB repertoires exceeded healthy-donor diversity and richness at recovery.

Each TRB amplification used about 250-550 ng of genomic DNA from blood. TRB rearrangements were amplified by multiplex PCR with BIOMED2 TRB-A/B primers. TCRdb independently ran MiXCR on the multiplex PCR reads; one entry per CDR3 protein. This sample has 17,000 or so distinct CDR3 sequences, with about 36% found just once. The clonotype originates from a human donor with active COVID-19. The V and J genes are TRBV6-5 and TRBJ2-5; TRBD1 matches 7 bases. Sequencing used blood. The CDR3 is CASRSNPGQLFVKETQYF. The CDR3 nucleotides are TGTGCCAGCAGGTCAAATCCGGGACAGCTATTCGTGAAAGAGACCCAGTACTTC.